This note documents a single TCR beta chain sequence. Alongside a J-beta primer mix, a sample-barcoded 5' primer served in a second PCR lasting 7 to 11 cycles. Every individual sample yielded 3 million or more paired-end reads (each containing CDR3). MiXCR was run by TCRdb on the 5' RACE reads, yielding one entry per CDR3 protein. The sample comprises approximately 1.5 million distinct CDR3 sequences, almost 35% of which are singletons, and approximately 10% rests with the top ten. The sample belongs to a study of blood T cells in healthy people across ages. The V end lost 6 bases, the J end lost 3 bases, and 9 bases lay between the germline ends. The CDR3 sequence is 12 residues long. Per the germline V gene, CDR1 is SNHLY and CDR2 is FYNNEI.

This TCR came from a woman aged 25 to 39 in good health. The chain is built from TRBV2 and TRBJ2-7; weak D call: TRBD1 (5 bases). Sequenced material: blood. The CDR3 loop is CASRHDSYEQYF. DNA of the CDR3: TGTGCCAGCAGACACGACAGCTACGAGCAGTACTTC.